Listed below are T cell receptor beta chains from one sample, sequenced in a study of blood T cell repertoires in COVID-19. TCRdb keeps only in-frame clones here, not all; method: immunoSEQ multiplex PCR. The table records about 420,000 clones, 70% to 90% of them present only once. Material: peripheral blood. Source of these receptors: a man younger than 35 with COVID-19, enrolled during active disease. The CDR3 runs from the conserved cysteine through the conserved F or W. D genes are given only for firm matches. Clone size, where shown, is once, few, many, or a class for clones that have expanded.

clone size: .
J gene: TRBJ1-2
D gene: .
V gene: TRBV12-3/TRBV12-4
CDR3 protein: CATGLGGRYGYTF
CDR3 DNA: TGTGCCACTGGCCTGGGCGGGCGGTATGGCTACACCTTC

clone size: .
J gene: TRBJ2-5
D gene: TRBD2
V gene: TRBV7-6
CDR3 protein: CASSLNGERGGETQYF
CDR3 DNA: TGTGCCAGCAGCTTAAATGGGGAGCGGGGGGGCGAGACCCAGTACTTC

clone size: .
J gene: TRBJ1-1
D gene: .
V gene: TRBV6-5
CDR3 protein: CASSYGGQRNTEAFF
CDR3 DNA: TGTGCCAGCAGTTACGGAGGACAGAGGAACACTGAAGCTTTCTTT

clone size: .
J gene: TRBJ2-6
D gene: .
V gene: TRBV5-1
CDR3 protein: CASSLAVFRGSGANVLTF
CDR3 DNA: TGCGCCAGCAGCTTGGCCGTTTTCAGGGGCTCTGGGGCCAACGTCCTGACTTTC

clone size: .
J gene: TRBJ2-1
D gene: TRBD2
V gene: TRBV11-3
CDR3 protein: CASSLLAGADEQFF
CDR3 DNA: TGTGCCAGCAGCTTACTAGCGGGGGCGGATGAGCAGTTCTTC

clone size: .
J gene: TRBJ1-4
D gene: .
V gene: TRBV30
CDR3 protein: CAWSVHGDSRLFF
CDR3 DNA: TGTGCCTGGAGTGTACACGGGGATAGTCGACTGTTTTTT

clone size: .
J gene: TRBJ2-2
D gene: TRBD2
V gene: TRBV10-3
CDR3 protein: CAISSGRETGELFF
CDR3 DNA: TGTGCCATCAGCAGCGGGAGAGAGACCGGGGAGCTGTTTTTT

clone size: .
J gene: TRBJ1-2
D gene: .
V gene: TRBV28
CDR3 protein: CASLAGGYTF
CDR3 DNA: TGTGCCAGCCTGGCGGGTGGCTACACCTTC

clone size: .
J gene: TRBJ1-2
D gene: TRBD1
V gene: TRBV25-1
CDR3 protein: CASSPKGDRGPGYTF
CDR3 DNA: TGTGCCAGCAGTCCAAAGGGGGACAGGGGGCCTGGCTACACCTTC

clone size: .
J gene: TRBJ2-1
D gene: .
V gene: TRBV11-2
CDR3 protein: CASSLQNRVVNEQFF
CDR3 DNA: TGTGCCAGCAGCCTACAAAACAGGGTGGTGAATGAGCAGTTCTTC

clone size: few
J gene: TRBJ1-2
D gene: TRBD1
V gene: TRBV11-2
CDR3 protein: CASSQGAVGYTF
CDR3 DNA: TGTGCCAGCAGCCAGGGGGCGGTTGGCTACACCTTC

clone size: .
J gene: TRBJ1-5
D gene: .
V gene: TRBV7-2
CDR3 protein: CASSVRGNQPQHF
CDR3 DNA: TGTGCCAGCAGCGTCAGGGGCAATCAGCCCCAGCATTTT

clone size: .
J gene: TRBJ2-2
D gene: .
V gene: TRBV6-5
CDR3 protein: CASSYGTYANTGELFF
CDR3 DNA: TGTGCCAGCAGTTACGGGACTTACGCGAACACCGGGGAGCTGTTTTTT

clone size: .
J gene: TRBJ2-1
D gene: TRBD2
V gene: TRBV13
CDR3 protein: CASSLGWTGGQINEQFF
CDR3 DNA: TGTGCCAGCAGCTTAGGCTGGACGGGGGGTCAGATTAATGAGCAGTTCTTC

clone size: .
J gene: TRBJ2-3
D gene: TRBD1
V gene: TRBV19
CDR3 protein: CASSSEKTGSDTQYF
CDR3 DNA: TGTGCCAGTAGTTCAGAAAAGACAGGGTCTGATACGCAGTATTTT

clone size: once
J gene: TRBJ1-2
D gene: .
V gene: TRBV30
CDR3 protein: CAWSWGEGYTF
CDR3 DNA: TGTGCCTGGAGTTGGGGGGAGGGCTACACCTTC

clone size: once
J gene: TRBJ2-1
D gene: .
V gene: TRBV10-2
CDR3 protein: CASSESGGGGKDEQFF
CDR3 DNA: TGCGCCAGCAGTGAGTCCGGGGGCGGGGGCAAGGATGAGCAGTTCTTC

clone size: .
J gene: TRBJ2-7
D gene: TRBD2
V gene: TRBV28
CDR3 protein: CASSSWTSGRNYEQYF
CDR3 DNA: TGTGCCAGCAGTTCCTGGACTAGCGGGAGGAACTACGAGCAGTACTTC

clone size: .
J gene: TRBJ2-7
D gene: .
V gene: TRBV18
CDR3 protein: CASSPPSSYYEQYF
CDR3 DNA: TGTGCCAGCTCACCACCTAGCAGCTACTACGAGCAGTACTTC

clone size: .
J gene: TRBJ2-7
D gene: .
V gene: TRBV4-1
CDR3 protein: CASSQEGDSRYEQYF
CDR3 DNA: TGCGCCAGCAGCCAAGAAGGGGACTCACGTTACGAGCAGTACTTC

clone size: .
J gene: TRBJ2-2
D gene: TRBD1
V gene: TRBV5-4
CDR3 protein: CASSFGDRGHTGELFF
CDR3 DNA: TGTGCCAGCAGCTTTGGGGACAGGGGACACACCGGGGAGCTGTTTTTT

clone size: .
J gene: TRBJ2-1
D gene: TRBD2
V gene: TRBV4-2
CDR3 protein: CASSQDLAGSYNEQFF
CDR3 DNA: TGTGCCAGCAGCCAAGACCTAGCGGGGTCCTACAATGAGCAGTTCTTC

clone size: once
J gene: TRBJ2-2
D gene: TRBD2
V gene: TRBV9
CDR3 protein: CASSVVGSGGSGELFF
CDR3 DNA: TGTGCCAGCAGCGTAGTGGGTAGCGGGGGATCCGGGGAGCTGTTTTTT

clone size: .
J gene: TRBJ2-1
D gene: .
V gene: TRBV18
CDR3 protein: CASSLQSDSYNEQFF
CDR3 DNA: TGTGCCAGCTCACTACAGTCTGACTCCTACAATGAGCAGTTCTTC

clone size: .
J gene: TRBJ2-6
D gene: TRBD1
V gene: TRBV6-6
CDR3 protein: CASSPLTGFSSGANVLTF
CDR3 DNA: TGTGCCAGCAGTCCGTTGACAGGGTTTTCTTCTGGGGCCAACGTCCTGACTTTC

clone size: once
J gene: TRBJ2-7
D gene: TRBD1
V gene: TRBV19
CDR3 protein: CASTTTRDRDLHEQYF
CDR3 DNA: TGTGCCAGCACAACGACCAGGGACAGGGACCTTCACGAGCAGTACTTC

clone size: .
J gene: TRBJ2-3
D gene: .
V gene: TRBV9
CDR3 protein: CASSFRTTLGSDTQYF
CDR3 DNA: TGTGCCAGCAGCTTTCGGACTACTCTCGGCTCAGATACGCAGTATTTT

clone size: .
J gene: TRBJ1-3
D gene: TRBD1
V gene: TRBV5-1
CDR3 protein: CASKAGTEGNTIYF
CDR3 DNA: TGCGCCAGCAAGGCCGGGACAGAGGGAAACACCATATATTTT

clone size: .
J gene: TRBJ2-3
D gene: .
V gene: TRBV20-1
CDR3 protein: CSASLVDTQYF
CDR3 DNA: TGCAGTGCTAGCTTAGTAGATACGCAGTATTTT

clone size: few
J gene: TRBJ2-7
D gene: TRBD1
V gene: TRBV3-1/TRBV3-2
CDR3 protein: CASQRTGGEQYF
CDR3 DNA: TGTGCCAGCCAAAGGACAGGGGGCGAGCAGTACTTC

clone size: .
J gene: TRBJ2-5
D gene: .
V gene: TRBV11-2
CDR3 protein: CASSPVAVETQYF
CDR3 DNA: TGTGCCAGCAGCCCCGTGGCAGTGGAGACCCAGTACTTC

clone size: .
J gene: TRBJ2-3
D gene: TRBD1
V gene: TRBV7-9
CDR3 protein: CASSAPGTGTTDTQYF
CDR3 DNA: TGTGCCAGCAGCGCACCCGGGACAGGGACCACAGATACGCAGTATTTT

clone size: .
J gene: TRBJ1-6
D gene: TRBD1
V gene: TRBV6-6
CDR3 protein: CANSPRTGDTSPLHF
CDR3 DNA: TGTGCCAACAGTCCCCGGACAGGGGATACTTCACCCCTCCACTTT

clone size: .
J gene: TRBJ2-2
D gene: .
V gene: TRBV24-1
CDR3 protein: CATSDSGGPGELFF
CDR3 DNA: TGTGCCACCAGTGATTCCGGGGGGCCCGGGGAGCTGTTTTTT

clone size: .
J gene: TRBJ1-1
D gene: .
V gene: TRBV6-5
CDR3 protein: CASTFSSYEAFF
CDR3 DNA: TGTGCCAGCACCTTTAGCAGCTATGAAGCTTTCTTT

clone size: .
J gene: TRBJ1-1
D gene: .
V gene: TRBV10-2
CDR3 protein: CASSESGRATEAFF
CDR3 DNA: TGCGCCAGCAGTGAGTCCGGCAGGGCCACTGAAGCTTTCTTT

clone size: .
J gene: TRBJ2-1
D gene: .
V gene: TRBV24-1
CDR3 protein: CATSDLAEKNEQFF
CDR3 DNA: TGTGCCACCAGTGATTTAGCGGAGAAGAATGAGCAGTTCTTC

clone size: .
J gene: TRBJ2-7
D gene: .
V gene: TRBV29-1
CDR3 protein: CSVGGQGPYEQYF
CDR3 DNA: TGCAGCGTTGGGGGGCAGGGCCCCTACGAGCAGTACTTC

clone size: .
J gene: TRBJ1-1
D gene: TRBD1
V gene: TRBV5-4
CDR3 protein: CASSWRDRGDTEAFF
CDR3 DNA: TGTGCCAGCAGCTGGAGGGACAGGGGGGACACTGAAGCTTTCTTT

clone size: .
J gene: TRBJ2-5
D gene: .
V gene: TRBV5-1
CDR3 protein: CASSLGGYQETQYF
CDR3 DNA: TGCGCCAGCAGCTTGGGCGGGTACCAAGAGACCCAGTACTTC

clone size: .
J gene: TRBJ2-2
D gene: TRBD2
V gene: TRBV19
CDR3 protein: CASSHRVAGRHGELFF
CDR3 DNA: TGTGCCAGTAGTCATCGGGTAGCGGGACGTCACGGGGAGCTGTTTTTT

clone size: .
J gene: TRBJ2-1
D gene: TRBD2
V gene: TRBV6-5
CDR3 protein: CASGASGASYNEQFF
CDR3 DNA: TGTGCCAGCGGGGCTAGCGGGGCCAGCTACAATGAGCAGTTCTTC

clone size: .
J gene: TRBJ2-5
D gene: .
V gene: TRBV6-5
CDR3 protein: CASRSKETQYF
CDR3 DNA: TGTGCCAGCAGGTCCAAAGAGACCCAGTACTTC

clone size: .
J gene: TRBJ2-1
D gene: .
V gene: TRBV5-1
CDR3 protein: CASSLQSEQFF
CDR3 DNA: TGCGCCAGCAGCTTACAAAGTGAGCAGTTCTTC

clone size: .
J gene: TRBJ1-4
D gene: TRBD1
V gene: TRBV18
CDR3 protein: CASSPGDRAGEKLFF
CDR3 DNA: TGTGCCAGCTCACCAGGAGACAGGGCTGGTGAAAAACTGTTTTTT

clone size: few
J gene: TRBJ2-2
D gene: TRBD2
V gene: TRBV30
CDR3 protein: CAWSKGTSGNTGELFF
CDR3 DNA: TGTGCCTGGAGTAAGGGGACTAGCGGGAACACCGGGGAGCTGTTTTTT

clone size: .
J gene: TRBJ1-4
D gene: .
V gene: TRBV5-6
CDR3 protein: CASSRLGPGLYNEKLFF
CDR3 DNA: TGTGCCAGCAGCAGGCTGGGTCCGGGACTGTATAATGAAAAACTGTTTTTT

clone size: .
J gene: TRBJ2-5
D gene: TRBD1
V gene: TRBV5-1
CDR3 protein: CASRPWTGSRETQYF
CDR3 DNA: TGCGCCAGCAGACCCTGGACAGGTTCTAGGGAGACCCAGTACTTC